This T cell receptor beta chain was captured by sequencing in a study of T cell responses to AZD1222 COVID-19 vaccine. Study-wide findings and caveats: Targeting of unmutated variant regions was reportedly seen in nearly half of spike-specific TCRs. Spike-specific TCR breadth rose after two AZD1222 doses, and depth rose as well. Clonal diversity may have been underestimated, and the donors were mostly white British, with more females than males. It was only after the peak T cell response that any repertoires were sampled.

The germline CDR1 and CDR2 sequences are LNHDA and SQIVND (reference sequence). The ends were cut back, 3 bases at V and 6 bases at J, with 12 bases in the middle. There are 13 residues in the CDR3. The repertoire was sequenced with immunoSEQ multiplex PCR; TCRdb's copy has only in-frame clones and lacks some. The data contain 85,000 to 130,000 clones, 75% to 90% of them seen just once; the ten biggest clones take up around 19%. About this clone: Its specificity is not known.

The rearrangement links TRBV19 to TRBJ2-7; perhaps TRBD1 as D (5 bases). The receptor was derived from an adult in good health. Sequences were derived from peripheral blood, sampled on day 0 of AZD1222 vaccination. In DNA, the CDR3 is TGTGCCAGTAGTATTTTAGGGGTTGGCGAGCAGTACTTC. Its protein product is CASSILGVGEQYF. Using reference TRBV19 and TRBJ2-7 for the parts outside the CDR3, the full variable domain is DGGITQSPKYLFRKEGQNVTLSCEQNLNHDAMYWYRQDPGQGLRLIYYSQIVNDFQKGDIAEGYSVSREKKESFPLTVTSAQKNPTAFYLCASSILGVGEQYFGPGTRLTVT.